The table lists the clone carrying this T cell receptor (beta chain) with a count of one. The antigen remains undetermined. This sample stems from a study of blood T cells in healthy people across ages. Study-wide background: The capture of about one barcoded beta molecule per two T cells was achieved by template switching.

Together with a sample-barcoded 5' primer, a J-beta primer mix was included in a second PCR lasting roughly 6 to 12 cycles. A 12-random-nucleotide template-switch adaptor tagged each cDNA molecule. Each CDR3 protein gets one entry after TCRdb re-called the 5' RACE reads with MiXCR. The sample holds more than 800,000 distinct CDR3 sequences, less than 35% seen once. This CDR3 has 16 residues. CDR1 is MNHEY, CDR2 SMNVEV, per germline (reference sequence). Study-level findings and limits: Diversity was higher, and naive CD4+ cells more numerous, in long-lived donors than in aged donors.

This sequence originates from an elderly woman in good health. Sequencing input: blood. The V call is TRBV27, the J call TRBJ2-1; 9 bases fit TRBD1. Judging by the DNA end, TRBJ2-7 fits better; the J call may be wrong. CDR3 in amino acids: CASSLGGTGRFNEQYF. The CDR3 DNA reads TGTGCCAGCAGTTTGGGTGGGACAGGGCGGTTCAATGAGCAGTACTTC.